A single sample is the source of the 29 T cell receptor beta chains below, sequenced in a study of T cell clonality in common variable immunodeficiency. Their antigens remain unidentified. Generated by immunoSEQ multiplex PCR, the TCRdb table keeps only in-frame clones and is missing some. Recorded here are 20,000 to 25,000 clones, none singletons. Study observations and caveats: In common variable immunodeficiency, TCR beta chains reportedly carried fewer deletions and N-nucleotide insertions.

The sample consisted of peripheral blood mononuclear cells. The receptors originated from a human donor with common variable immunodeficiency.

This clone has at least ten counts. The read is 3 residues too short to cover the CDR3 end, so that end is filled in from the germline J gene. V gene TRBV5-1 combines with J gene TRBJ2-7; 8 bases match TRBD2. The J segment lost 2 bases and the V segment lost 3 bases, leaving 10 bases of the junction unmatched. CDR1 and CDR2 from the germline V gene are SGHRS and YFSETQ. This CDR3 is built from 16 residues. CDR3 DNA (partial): TGCGCCAGCAGCTCCGGAACTAGCGGCAAAACCTACGAG. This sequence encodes CASSSGTSGKTYE. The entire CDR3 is CASSSGTSGKTYEQYF.

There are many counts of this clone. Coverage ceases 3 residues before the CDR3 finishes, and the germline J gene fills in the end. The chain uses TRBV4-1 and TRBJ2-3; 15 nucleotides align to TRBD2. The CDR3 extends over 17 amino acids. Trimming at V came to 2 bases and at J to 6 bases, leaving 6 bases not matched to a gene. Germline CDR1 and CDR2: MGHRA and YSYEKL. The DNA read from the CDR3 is TGCGCCAGCAGCCAAAGGACTAGCGGGGGGGCCCAGGATACG. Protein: CASSQRTSGGAQDT. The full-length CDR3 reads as CASSQRTSGGAQDTQYF.

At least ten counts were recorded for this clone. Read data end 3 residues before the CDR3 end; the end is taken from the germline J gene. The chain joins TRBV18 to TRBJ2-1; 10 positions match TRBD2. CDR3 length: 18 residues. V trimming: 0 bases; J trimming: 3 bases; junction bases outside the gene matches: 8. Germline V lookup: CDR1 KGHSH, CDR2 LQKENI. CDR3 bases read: TGTGCCAGCTCACCACCGAAAAGTCAGCGGGGGGGCTACAATGAG. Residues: CASSPPKSQRGGYNE. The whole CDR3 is CASSPPKSQRGGYNEQFF.

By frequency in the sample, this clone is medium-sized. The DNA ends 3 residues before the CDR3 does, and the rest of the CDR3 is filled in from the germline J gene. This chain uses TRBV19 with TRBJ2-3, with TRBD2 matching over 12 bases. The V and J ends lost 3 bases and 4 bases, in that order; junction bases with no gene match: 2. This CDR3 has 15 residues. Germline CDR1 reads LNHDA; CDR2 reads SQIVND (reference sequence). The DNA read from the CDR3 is TGTGCCAGTAGTATGCGACTAGCGGGGGCAGATACG. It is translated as CASSMRLAGADT. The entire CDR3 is CASSMRLAGADTQYF.

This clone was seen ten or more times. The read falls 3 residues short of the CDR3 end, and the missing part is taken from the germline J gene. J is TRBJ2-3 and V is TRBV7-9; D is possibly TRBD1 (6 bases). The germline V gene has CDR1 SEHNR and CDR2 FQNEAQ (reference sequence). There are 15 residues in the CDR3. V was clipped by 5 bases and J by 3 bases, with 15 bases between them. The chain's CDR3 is CASSLDSSRTDTQYF. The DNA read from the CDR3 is TGTGCCAGCAGCCTGGACAGTAGTCGAACAGATACG.

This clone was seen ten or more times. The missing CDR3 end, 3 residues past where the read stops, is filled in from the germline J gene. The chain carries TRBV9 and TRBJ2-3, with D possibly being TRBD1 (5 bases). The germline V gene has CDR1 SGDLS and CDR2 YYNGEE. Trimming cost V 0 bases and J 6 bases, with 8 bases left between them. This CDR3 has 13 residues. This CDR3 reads CASSVEGHDTQYF. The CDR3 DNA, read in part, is TGTGCCAGCAGCGTAGAAGGACATGATACG.

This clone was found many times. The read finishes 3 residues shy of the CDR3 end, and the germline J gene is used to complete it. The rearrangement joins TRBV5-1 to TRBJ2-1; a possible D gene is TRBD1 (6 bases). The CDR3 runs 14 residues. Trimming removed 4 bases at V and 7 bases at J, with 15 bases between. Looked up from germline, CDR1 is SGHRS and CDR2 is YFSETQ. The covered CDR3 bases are TGCGCCAGCAGCATGACCGGGACAATTAATGAG. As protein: CASSMTGTINE. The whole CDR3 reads CASSMTGTINEQFF.

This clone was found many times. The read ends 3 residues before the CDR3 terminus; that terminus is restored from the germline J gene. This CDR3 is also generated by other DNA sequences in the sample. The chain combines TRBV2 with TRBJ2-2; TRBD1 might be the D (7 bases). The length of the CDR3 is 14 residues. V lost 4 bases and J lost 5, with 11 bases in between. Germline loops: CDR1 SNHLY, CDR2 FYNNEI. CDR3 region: CASSGQGGTGELFF. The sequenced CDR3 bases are TGTGCCAGCAGTGGGCAGGGGGGAACCGGGGAG.

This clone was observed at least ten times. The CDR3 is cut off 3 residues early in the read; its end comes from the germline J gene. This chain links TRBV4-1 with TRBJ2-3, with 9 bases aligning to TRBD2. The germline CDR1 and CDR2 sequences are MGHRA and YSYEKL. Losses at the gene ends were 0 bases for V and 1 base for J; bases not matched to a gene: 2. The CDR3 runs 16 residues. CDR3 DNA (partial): TGCGCCAGCAGCCAAGAGCAGCGGGGGGGCACAGATACG. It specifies CASSQEQRGGTDT. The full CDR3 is CASSQEQRGGTDTQYF.

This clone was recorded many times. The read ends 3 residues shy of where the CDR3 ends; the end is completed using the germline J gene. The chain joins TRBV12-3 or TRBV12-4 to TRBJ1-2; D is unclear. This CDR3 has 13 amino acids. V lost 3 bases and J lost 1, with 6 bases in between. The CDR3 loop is CASSFQSNYGYTF. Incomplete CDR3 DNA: TGTGCCAGCAGTTTCCAGAGTAACTATGGC.

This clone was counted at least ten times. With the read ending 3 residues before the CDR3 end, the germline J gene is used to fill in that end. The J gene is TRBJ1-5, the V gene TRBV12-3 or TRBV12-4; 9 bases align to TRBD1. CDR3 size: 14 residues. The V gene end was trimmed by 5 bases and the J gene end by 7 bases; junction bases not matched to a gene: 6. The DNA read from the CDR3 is TGTGCCAGCAGTACAACAGGGGGCTGGCAGCCC. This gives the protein CASSTTGGWQP. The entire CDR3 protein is CASSTTGGWQPQHF.

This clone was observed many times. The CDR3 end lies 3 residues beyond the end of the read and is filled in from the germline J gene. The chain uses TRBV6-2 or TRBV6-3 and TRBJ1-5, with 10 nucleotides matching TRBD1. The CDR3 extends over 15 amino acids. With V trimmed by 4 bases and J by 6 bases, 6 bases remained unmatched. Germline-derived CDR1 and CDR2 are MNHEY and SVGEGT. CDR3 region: CASSLLGDRGQPQHF. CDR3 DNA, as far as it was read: TGTGCCAGCAGTTTGTTGGGGGACAGGGGTCAGCCC.

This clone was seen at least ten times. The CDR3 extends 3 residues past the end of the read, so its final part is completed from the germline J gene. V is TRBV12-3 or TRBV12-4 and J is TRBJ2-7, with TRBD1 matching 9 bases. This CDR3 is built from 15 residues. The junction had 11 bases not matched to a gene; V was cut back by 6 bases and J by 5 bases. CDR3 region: CASSQGQGRDDEQYF. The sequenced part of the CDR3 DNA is TGTGCCAGCAGCCAAGGACAGGGGAGGGATGACGAG.

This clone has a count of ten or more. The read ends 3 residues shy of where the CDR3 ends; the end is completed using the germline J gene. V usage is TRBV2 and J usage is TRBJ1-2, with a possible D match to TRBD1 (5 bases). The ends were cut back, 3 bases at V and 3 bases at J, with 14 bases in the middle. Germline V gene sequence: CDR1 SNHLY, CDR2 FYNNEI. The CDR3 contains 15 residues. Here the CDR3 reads CASSEMAGSYYGYTF. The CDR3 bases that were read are TGTGCCAGCAGTGAGATGGCAGGGTCTTACTATGGC.

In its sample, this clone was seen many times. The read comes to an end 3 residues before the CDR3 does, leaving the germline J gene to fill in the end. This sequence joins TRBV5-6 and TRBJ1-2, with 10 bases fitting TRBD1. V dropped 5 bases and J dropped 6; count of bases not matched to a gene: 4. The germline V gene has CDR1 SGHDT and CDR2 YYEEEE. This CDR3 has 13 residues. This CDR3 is CASSYDRGHGYTF. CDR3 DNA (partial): TGTGCCAGCAGTTACGACAGGGGGCATGGC.

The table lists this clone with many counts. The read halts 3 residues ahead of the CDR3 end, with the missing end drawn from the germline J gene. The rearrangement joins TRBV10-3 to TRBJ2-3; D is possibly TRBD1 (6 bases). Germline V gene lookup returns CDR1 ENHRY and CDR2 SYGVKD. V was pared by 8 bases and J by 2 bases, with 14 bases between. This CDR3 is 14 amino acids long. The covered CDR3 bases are TGTGCCATCCGATACAGGGAGCTCACAGATACG. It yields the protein CAIRYRELTDT. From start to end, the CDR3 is CAIRYRELTDTQYF.

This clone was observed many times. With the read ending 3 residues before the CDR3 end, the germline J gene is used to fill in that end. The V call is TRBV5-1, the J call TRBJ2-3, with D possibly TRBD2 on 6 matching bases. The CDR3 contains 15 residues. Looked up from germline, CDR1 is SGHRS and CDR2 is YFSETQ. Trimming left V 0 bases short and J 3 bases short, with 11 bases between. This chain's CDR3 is CASSLDLGTTDTQYF. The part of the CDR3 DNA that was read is TGCGCCAGCAGCTTGGATCTGGGGACTACAGATACG.

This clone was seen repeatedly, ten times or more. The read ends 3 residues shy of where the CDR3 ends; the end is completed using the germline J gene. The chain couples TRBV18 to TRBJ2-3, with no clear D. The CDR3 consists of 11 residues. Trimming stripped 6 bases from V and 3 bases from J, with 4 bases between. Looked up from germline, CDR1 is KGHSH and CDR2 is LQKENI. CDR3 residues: CASSLTDTQYF. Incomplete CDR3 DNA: TGTGCCAGCTCTCTTACAGATACG.

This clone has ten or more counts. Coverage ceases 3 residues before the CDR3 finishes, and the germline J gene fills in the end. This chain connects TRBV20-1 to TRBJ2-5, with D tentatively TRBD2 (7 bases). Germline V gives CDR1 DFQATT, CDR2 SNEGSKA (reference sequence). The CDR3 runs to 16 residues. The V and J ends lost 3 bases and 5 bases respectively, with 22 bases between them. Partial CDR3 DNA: TGCAGTGCTAGGGCTGTGGGGGGGCTCTCACGGGAGACC. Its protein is CSARAVGGLSRET. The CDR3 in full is CSARAVGGLSRETQYF.

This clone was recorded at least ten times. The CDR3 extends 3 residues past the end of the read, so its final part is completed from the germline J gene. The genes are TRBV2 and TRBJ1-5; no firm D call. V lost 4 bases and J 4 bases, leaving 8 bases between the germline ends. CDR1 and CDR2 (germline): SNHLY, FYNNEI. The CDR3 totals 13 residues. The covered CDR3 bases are TGTGCCAGCAGTGTACAGATTAATCAGCCC. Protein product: CASSVQINQP. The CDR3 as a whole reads CASSVQINQPQHF.

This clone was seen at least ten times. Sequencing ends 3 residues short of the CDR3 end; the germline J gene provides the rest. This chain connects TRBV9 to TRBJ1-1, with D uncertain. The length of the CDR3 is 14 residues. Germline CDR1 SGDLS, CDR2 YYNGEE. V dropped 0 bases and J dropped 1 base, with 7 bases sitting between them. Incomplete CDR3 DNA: TGTGCCAGCAGCGTAGGCAGGAGGAACACTGAA. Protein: CASSVGRRNTE. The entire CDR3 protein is CASSVGRRNTEAFF.

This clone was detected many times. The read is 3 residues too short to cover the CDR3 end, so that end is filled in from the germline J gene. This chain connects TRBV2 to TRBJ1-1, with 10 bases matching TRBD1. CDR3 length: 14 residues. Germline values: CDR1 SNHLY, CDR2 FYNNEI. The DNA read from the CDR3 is TGTGCCAGCAGGGTCGGACAGGGGGGGTCCGAA. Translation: CASRVGQGGSE. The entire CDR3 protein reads CASRVGQGGSEAFF.

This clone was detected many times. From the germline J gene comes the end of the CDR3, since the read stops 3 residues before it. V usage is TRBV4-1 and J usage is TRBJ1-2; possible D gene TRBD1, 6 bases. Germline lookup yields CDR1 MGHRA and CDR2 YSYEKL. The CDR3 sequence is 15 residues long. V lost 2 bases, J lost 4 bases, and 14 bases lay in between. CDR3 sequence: CASSQLGGGPYGYTF. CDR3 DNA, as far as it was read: TGCGCCAGCAGCCAATTAGGGGGGGGCCCCTATGGC.

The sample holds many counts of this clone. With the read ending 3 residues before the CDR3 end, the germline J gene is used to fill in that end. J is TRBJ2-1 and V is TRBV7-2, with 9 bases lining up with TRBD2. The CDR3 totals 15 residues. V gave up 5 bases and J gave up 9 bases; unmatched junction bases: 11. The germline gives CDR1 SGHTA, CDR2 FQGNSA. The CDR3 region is CASSPAGRGGGEQFF. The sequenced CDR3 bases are TGTGCCAGCAGCCCCGCCGGGCGGGGGGGCGGTGAG. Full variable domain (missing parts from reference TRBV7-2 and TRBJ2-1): GAGVSQSPSNKVTEKGKDVELRCDPISGHTALYWYRQSLGQGLEFLIYFQGNSAPDKSGLPSDRFSAERTGGSVSTLTIQRTQQEDSAVYLCASSPAGRGGGEQFFGPGTRLTVL.

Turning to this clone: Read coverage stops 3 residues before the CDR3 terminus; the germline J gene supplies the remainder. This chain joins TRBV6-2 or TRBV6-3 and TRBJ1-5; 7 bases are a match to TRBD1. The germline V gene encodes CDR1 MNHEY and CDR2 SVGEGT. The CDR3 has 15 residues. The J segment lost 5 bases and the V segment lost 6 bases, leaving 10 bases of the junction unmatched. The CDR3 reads CASRTEDRRDQPQHF. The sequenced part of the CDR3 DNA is TGTGCCAGCAGGACAGAGGACAGGAGGGATCAGCCC.

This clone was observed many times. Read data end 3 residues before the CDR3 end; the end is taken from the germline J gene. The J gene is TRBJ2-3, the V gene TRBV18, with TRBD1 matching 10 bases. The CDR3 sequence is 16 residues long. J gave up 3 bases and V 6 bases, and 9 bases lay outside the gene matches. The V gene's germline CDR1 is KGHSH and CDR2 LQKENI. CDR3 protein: CASSPSGTGETDTQYF. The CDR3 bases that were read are TGTGCCAGCTCCCCCTCCGGGACAGGGGAGACAGATACG.

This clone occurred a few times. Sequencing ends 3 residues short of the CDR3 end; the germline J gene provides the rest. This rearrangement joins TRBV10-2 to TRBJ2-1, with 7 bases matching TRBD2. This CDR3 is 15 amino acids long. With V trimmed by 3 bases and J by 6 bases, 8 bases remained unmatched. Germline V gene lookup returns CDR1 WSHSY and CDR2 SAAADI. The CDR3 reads CASSDGLAAFNEQFF. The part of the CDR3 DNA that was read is TGCGCCAGCAGTGATGGGCTAGCGGCGTTCAATGAG.

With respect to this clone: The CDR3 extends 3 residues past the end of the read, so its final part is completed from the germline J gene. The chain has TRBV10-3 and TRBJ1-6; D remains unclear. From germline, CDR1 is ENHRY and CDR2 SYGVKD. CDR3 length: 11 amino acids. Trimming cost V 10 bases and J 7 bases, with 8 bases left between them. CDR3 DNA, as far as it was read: TGTGCCACCCAACAAAATTCACCC. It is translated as CATQQNSP. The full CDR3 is CATQQNSPLHF.

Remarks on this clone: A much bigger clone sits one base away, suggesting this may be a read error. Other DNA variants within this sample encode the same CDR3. CDR3 residues: CASSAAQYGSQPQHF. The CDR3 bases that were read are TGTGCCAGCAGCGCAGCGCAGTATGGCTCGCAGCCC. The chain combines TRBV7-9 with TRBJ1-5; D ambiguous. Coverage ceases 3 residues before the CDR3 finishes, and the germline J gene fills in the end. In germline, CDR1 is SEHNR, CDR2 FQNEAQ (reference sequence). V was clipped by 5 bases and J by 7 bases, with 18 bases between them. This CDR3 region has 15 residues.